Presented here are 5 T cell receptor beta chains from one specimen sequenced in a study of OX40 agonist ivuxolimab in advanced cancers. Some clones are missing from TCRdb's copy, which holds only in-frame ones; the method was immunoSEQ multiplex PCR. The profile shows 74,000 or so clones, approximately 85% of them singletons. The sequenced sample was CD4+ or CD8+ T cells sorted from blood, obtained in a trial of the OX40 agonist ivuxolimab. Receptors originate from an adult with an advanced solid tumor such as melanoma, head and neck, liver or kidney cancer.

The V call is TRBV5-1, the J call TRBJ1-3, with D perhaps TRBD1 (5 bases). The V gene lost 0 bases and the J gene lost 4 bases, with 8 bases spanning the gap. The CDR3 consists of 14 residues. Per germline, CDR1 SGHRS and CDR2 YFSETQ. The CDR3 sequence: CASSLGQLGNTIYF. The CDR3 nucleotides are TGCGCCAGCAGCTTGGGACAGCTCGGAAACACCATATATTTT.

This chain links TRBV11-2 with TRBJ2-7, with 12 bases fitting TRBD1. The CDR3 loop spans 16 amino acids. Unmatched junction bases numbered 9, after V lost 5 bases and J lost 4 bases. The V gene's germline CDR1 is SGHAT and CDR2 FQNNGV. CDR3 in amino acids: CASSVGGQGAWYEQYF. Here the CDR3 DNA reads TGTGCCAGCAGCGTAGGGGGACAGGGGGCGTGGTACGAGCAGTACTTC.

This clone was observed once. The chain uses TRBV28 and TRBJ1-6, with 9 bases fitting TRBD1. Germline V gives CDR1 MDHEN, CDR2 SYDVKM. V was pared by 3 bases and J by 9 bases, with 6 bases of the junction left unmatched. This CDR3 comprises 15 residues. The CDR3 region is CASSFQTGGSSPLHF. CDR3 sequence (DNA): TGTGCCAGCAGTTTTCAGACAGGGGGTAGTTCACCCCTCCACTTT. The full variable domain, its missing parts supplied by reference TRBV28 and TRBJ1-6, is DVKVTQSSRYLVKRTGEKVFLECVQDMDHENMFWYRQDPGLGLRLIYFSYDVKMKEKGDIPEGYSVSREKKERFSLILESASTNQTSMYLCASSFQTGGSSPLHFGNGTRLTVT.

The rearrangement links TRBV28 to TRBJ2-4, with a possible D match to TRBD2 (5 bases). Looked up from germline, CDR1 is MDHEN and CDR2 is SYDVKM. The CDR3 spans 13 residues. With 5 bases removed from V and 5 bases from J, the gap between germline ends came to 10 bases. CDR3 sequence: CASSTHGENIQYF. CDR3 coding DNA: TGTGCCAGCAGTACCCACGGGGAAAACATTCAGTACTTC.

This clone has a single count. V usage is TRBV28 and J usage is TRBJ2-4; maybe TRBD1 (5 bases). The CDR3 contains 16 residues. CDR1 is MDHEN, CDR2 SYDVKM, per germline. The germline V and J ends were trimmed by 3 bases and 1 base, with 13 bases remaining between them. Here the CDR3 DNA reads TGTGCCAGCAGTTTTCTGTCAGGGATGGCCAAAAACATTCAGTACTTC. Its protein is CASSFLSGMAKNIQYF.